Below, 3 T cell receptor beta chains from the same sample are listed, as sequenced in a study of neurological immune-mediated disorders. One entry per CDR3 protein, called by TCRdb with MiXCR from the 5' RACE reads. Here the sample spans 15,000 to 20,000 distinct CDR3 sequences, about 20% being singletons. Material for sequencing was PBMCs. Receptors originate from a man aged 50-59 years in good health.

In this sample, this clonotype turned up many times. V and J are TRBV6-5 and TRBJ2-2, with unresolved D. V lost 8 bases and J lost 5, with 6 bases in between. From germline, CDR1 is MNHEY and CDR2 SVGAGI. The CDR3 length is 11 residues. The CDR3 region has the DNA TGTGCCAGCCCGGAAACCGGGGAGCTGTTTTTT. Amino acid sequence: CASPETGELFF.

The V call is TRBV19, the J call TRBJ2-1, with a tentative D call TRBD1 (5 bases). Germline V gene sequence: CDR1 LNHDA, CDR2 SQIVND (reference sequence). V dropped 3 bases and J dropped 8 bases, with 14 bases sitting between them. This CDR3 is built from 14 residues. CDR3 sequence (DNA): TGTGCCAGTAGTATTGGGTTGGGGCTAGATGAGCAGTTCTTC. The encoded protein is CASSIGLGLDEQFF.

V is TRBV28 and J is TRBJ2-1; no firm D call. V lost 2 bases and J lost 3, with 17 bases in between. The CDR3 runs 17 residues. CDR1 and CDR2 (germline): MDHEN, SYDVKM. The CDR3 sequence: CASSLGLNYGFYNEQFF. DNA for the CDR3: TGTGCCAGCAGTTTAGGGCTGAACTATGGCTTCTACAATGAGCAGTTCTTC.